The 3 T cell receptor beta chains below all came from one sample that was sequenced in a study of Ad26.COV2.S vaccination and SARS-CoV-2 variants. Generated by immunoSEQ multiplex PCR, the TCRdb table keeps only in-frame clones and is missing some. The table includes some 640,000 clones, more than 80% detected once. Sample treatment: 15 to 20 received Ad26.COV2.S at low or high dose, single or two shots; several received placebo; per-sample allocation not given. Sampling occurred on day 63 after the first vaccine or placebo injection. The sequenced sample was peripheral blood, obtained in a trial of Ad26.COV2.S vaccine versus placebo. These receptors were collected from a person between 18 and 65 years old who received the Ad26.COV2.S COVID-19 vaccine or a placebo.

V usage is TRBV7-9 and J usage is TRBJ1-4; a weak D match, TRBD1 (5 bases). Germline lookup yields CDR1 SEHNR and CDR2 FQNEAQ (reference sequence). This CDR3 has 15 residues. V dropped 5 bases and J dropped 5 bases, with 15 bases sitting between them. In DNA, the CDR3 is TGTGCCAGCAGCCCGTCCTTGGGGGGGAATGAAAAACTGTTTTTT. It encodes CASSPSLGGNEKLFF.

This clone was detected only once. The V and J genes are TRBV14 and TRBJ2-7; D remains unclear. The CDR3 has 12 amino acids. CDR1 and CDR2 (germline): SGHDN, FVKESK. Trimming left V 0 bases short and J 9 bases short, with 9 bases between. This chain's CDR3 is CASSQDRPRQYF. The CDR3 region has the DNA TGTGCCAGCAGCCAAGATCGCCCTCGGCAGTACTTC.

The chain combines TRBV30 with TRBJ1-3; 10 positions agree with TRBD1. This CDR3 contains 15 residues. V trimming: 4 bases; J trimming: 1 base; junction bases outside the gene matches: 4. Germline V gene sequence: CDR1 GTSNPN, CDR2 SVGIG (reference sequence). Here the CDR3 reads CAWTRTGGSGNTIYF. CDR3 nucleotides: TGTGCCTGGACCCGGACAGGGGGTTCTGGAAACACCATATATTTT.